This paragraph reports one TCR beta chain. What it binds is not known. This sample is drawn from a study of chemoradiotherapy in HPV16-positive cancers. Overall study context: Candidate HPV-specific T-cell clones and common TCR motifs came from functional assays in two HPV16-positive patients.

Overall study findings and caveats: Only a couple of HPV16-positive patients supplied the functional HPV-specificity definition. HPV-responsive T-cell expansion during chemoradiotherapy was linked to improved recurrence-free survival in HPV16-positive patients.

The data were produced by immunoSEQ multiplex PCR, yet TCRdb's version contains in-frame clones alone and is incomplete. The sample has thousands of clones; 78% are singletons. Germline V lookup: CDR1 MNHEY, CDR2 SMNVEV (reference sequence). The CDR3 length is 14 residues. Trimming took 0 bases from V and 7 from J, leaving 9 bases between them. The sequence derives from a human donor with HPV-associated anogenital cancer. The chain recombines TRBV27 with TRBJ2-2; no definite D call. This specimen was acquired from a patient who underwent chemoradiotherapy. The DNA of the CDR3 is TGTGCCAGCAGTTTATCGTATGGGGTCGGGGAGCTGTTTTTT. The encoded protein is CASSLSYGVGELFF.